A selection of T cell receptor beta chains follows, all from one sample in a study of glioma-infiltrating T cells after dendritic cell vaccination. Method: immunoSEQ multiplex PCR; TCRdb's copy keeps in-frame clones and lacks some. This sample's table reports under 95 clones. The sample here was tumor tissue, taken after dendritic cell vaccination. These receptors were obtained from a human donor with glioblastoma. Each CDR3 is given with its conserved first and last residue. The D gene is left open where the match is weak. For some rows the clone size is stated as once, few or many, or as a class when expanded; others skip it.

d_call | j_call | v_call | clone_size | cdr3_nt | cdr3_aa
. | TRBJ2-5 | TRBV6-5 | . | TGTGCCAGCAGCCACCCGGTTTCCCCAGAGACCCAGTACTTC | CASSHPVSPETQYF
TRBD2 | TRBJ2-1 | TRBV9 | once | TGTGCCAGCAGCGTAGGGTTGGGGGACTATAAGTTCTTC | CASSVGLGDYKFF
. | TRBJ2-1 | TRBV4-1 | . | TGCGCCAGCAGCCAAGGGGCAGGGGTGTACAATGAGCAGTTCTTC | CASSQGAGVYNEQFF
. | TRBJ1-3 | TRBV30 | . | TGTGCCTTGGGCGCCGCCTCTGGAAACACCATATATTTT | CALGAASGNTIYF
TRBD1 | TRBJ1-2 | TRBV11-2 | . | TGTGCCAGCAGCTTACCCTTCGGGAGGGGGCAGCACTATGGCTACACCTTC | CASSLPFGRGQHYGYTF
TRBD2 | TRBJ2-3 | TRBV7-3 | . | TGTGCCAGCAGCTCGGGAGCGGGGGCCGGGGATACGCAGTATTTT | CASSSGAGAGDTQYF
TRBD1 | TRBJ2-3 | TRBV4-1 | few | TGCGCCAGCAGCCAAGAGGACAGGAGGGATACGCAGTATTTT | CASSQEDRRDTQYF
. | TRBJ2-1 | TRBV6-6 | . | TGTGCCAGCAGACCGACAGACTCCTACAATGAGCAGTTCTTC | CASRPTDSYNEQFF
. | TRBJ2-5 | TRBV2 | . | TGTGCCAGCAGTGCAAGCGGGCAGTTCCAAGAGACCCAGTACTTC | CASSASGQFQETQYF
TRBD2 | TRBJ2-1 | TRBV5-1 | . | TGCGCCAGCAGCCGACGGGCTGCGGGAGGGCCCAGGTCCTACAATGAGCAGTTCTTC | CASSRRAAGGPRSYNEQFF
TRBD1 | TRBJ2-1 | TRBV6-6 | . | TGTGCCAGCAGTGCACCGGGACAGCGATTCTACAATGAGCAGTTCTTC | CASSAPGQRFYNEQFF
. | TRBJ1-6 | TRBV30 | . | TGTGCCTGGAGTGTACCTGGACAGACAAATTCCCCCCTCCACTTT | CAWSVPGQTNSPLHF
TRBD1 | TRBJ2-1 | TRBV5-6 | . | TGTGCCAGCAGCTCCTGGACAGGGAGCTCCTACAATGAGCAGTTCTTC | CASSSWTGSSYNEQFF
TRBD2 | TRBJ2-6 | TRBV19 | . | TGTGCCAGTAGTATAGCCCCGAGGGGTAGCGGGAGCACTGGGGCCAACGTCCTGACTTTC | CASSIAPRGSGSTGANVLTF
. | TRBJ2-3 | TRBV2 | . | TGTGCCAGCAGTGGAGGAGGCACAGATACGCAGTATTTT | CASSGGGTDTQYF
TRBD1 | TRBJ2-7 | TRBV15 | . | TGTGCCACCAGCAGAGATGAACAGGGGGCGGTTTACGAGCAGTACTTC | CATSRDEQGAVYEQYF